This T cell receptor beta chain was profiled in a study of blood T cell repertoires in COVID-19. The germline V gene encodes CDR1 PRHDT and CDR2 FYEKMQ (reference sequence). The CDR3 spans 15 residues. On this clone itself: One end of the junction is discordant with germline, which a read error may explain.

The table came from immunoSEQ multiplex PCR; TCRdb's copy has only in-frame clones and leaves some out. Counted here are about 400,000 clones, roughly nine tenths occurring once; the ten biggest clones make up 3%. This chain links TRBV13 with TRBJ2-2, with 9 bases aligning to TRBD1. The TCR sequence derives from a woman in her 30s who had recovered from COVID-19. Sequences were obtained from PBMCs or T cells enriched from blood (not recorded which). Written as DNA, the CDR3 is TGTGCCAGCAGCGTAGGACAGGGGCAGACCGGGGAGCTGTTTTTT. It encodes CASSVGQGQTGELFF.